This paragraph reports one TCR beta chain. The antigen remains unidentified. Sequencing was performed with immunoSEQ multiplex PCR; in TCRdb, only in-frame clones are kept and a portion is missing. The profile covers more than 75,000 clones, with 80% to 90% appearing a single time and approximately 0.3% taken by the ten largest. This entry belongs to a study of OX40 agonist ivuxolimab in advanced cancers. General observations from the study: The study found that CD8+ T cells averaged more expanded clones than CD4+.

The CDR3 length is 15 residues. Trimming stripped 2 bases from V and 7 bases from J, with 15 bases between. The germline CDR1 and CDR2 sequences are SGHRS and YFSETQ. This sequence was found in an adult with an advanced solid tumor such as melanoma, head and neck, liver or kidney cancer. The V and J genes are TRBV5-1 and TRBJ1-4; tentatively, D is TRBD1 (5 bases). The source material was CD4+ or CD8+ T cells sorted from blood, sampled in a trial of the OX40 agonist ivuxolimab. The CDR3 sequence is CASSFGRGQGEKLFF. CDR3 bases: TGCGCCAGCAGCTTCGGACGGGGCCAGGGTGAAAAACTGTTTTTT. The full variable domain, with the rest looked up from reference TRBV5-1 and TRBJ1-4, is KAGVTQTPRYLIKTRGQQVTLSCSPISGHRSVSWYQQTPGQGLQFLFEYFSETQRNKGNFPGRFSGRQFSNSRSEMNVSTLELGDSALYLCASSFGRGQGEKLFFGSGTQLSVL.